The 3 T cell receptor beta chains presented below share a single source sample, sequenced in a study of blood T cell repertoires in COVID-19. TCRdb keeps only in-frame clones here, not all; method: immunoSEQ multiplex PCR. The sample carries more than 90,000 clones, about two thirds recorded once. Sequenced: peripheral blood. The receptors were sampled from a woman aged 55-69 years in a cohort sampled during active or convalescent COVID-19.

The rearrangement joins TRBV7-2 to TRBJ2-2; D gene ambiguous. The germline V gene encodes CDR1 SGHTA and CDR2 FQGNSA. With 1 base removed from V and 4 bases from J, the gap between germline ends came to 7 bases. CDR3 length equals 14 residues. The CDR3 region has the DNA TGTGCCAGCAGCTTAGACCGTAGCACCGGGGAGCTGTTTTTT. This codes for CASSLDRSTGELFF.

J is TRBJ2-1 and V is TRBV6-4, with 11 bases aligning to TRBD2. CDR1 MRHNA and CDR2 SNTAGT come from the germline V gene. The CDR3 is 16 amino acids. V shed 0 bases and J 4 bases; nucleotides not matched to a gene: 2. The CDR3 DNA reads TGTGCCAGCAGTGACTCTTCTAGCGGGGGGTACAATGAGCAGTTCTTC. Translating gives CASSDSSSGGYNEQFF.

The chain carries TRBV6-1 and TRBJ1-2; 7 bases are a match to TRBD1. CDR1 and CDR2 (germline): MNHNS, SASEGT. Unmatched junction bases numbered 9, after V lost 3 bases and J lost 2 bases. This CDR3 region has 16 residues. CDR3 DNA sequence: TGTGCCAGCAGTGATGTGGTACAGGGGATGAACTATGGCTACACCTTC. It translates to CASSDVVQGMNYGYTF.